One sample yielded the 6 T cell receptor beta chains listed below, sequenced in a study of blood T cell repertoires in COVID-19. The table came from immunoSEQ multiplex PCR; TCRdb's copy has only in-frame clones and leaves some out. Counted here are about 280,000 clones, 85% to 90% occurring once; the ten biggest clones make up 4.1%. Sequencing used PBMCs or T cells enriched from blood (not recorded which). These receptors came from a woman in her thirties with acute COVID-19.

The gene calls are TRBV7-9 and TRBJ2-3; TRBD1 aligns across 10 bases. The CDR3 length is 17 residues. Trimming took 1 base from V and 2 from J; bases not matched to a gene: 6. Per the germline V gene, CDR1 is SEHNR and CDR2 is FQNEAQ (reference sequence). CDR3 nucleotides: TGTGCCAGCAGCTTAGGAGCGGGACAGGGGTTCACAGATACGCAGTATTTT. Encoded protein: CASSLGAGQGFTDTQYF.

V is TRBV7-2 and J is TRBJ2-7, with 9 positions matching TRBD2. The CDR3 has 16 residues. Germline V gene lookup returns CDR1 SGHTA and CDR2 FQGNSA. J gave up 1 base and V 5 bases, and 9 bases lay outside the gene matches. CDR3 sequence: CASSLSRLAGSYEQYF. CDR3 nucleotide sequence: TGTGCCAGCAGCCTTTCGCGTCTAGCGGGATCCTACGAGCAGTACTTC.

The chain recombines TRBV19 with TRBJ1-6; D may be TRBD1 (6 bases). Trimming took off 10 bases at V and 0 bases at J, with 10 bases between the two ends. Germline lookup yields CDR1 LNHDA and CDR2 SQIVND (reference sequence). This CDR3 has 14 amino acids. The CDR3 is CATRGGSYNSPLHF. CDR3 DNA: TGTGCCACGAGAGGGGGCTCCTATAATTCACCCCTCCACTTT.

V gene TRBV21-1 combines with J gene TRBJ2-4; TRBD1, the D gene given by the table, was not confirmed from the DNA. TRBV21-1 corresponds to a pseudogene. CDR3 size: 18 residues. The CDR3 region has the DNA TGTGCCAGCAGCAAAAGTATGGGCACGCAGACGTCCAAAAACATTCAGTACTTC. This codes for CASSKSMGTQTSKNIQYF.

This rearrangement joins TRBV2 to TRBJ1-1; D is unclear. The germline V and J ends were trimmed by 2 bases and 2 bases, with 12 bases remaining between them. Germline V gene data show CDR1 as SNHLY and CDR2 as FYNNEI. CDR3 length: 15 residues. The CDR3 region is CASSERGVPNTEAFF. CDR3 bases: TGTGCCAGCAGTGAACGAGGTGTTCCTAACACTGAAGCTTTCTTT.

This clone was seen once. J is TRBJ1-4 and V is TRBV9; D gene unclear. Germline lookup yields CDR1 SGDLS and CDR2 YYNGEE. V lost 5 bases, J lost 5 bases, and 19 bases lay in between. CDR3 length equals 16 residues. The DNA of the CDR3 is TGTGCCAGCAGTCAACGGACGGGAGAAATGAATGAAAAACTGTTTTTT. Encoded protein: CASSQRTGEMNEKLFF.